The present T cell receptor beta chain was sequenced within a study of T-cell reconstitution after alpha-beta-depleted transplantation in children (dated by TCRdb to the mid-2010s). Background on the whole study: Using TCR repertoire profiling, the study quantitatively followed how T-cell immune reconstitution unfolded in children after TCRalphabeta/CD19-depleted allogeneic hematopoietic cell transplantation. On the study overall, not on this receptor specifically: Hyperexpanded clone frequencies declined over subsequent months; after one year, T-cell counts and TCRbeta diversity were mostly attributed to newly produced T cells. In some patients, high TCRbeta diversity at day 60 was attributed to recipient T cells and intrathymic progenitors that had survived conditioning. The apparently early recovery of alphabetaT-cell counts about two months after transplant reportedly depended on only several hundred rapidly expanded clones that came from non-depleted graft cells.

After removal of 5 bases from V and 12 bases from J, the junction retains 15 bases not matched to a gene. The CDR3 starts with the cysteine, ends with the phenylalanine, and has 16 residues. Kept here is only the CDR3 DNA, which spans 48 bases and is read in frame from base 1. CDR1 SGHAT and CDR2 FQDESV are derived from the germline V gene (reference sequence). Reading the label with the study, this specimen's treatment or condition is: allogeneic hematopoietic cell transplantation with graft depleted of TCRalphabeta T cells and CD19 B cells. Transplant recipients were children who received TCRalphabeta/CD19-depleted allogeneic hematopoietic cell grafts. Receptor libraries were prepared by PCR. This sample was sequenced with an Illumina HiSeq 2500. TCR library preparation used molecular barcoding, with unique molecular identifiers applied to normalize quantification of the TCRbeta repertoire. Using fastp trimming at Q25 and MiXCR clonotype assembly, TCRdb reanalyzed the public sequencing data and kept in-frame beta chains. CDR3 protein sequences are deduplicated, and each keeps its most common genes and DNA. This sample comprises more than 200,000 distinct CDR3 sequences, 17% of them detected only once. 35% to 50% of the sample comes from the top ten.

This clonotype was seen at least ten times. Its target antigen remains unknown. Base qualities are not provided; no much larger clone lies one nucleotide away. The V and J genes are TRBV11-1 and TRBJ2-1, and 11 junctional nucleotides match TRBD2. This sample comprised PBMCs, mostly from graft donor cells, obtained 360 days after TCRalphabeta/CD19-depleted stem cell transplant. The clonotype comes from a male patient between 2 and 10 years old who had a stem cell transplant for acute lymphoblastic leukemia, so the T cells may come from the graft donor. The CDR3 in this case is CASSGDSGRANSRQFF. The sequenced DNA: TGTGCCAGCAGCGGTGATAGCGGGAGGGCCAACTCTCGGCAGTTCTTC.